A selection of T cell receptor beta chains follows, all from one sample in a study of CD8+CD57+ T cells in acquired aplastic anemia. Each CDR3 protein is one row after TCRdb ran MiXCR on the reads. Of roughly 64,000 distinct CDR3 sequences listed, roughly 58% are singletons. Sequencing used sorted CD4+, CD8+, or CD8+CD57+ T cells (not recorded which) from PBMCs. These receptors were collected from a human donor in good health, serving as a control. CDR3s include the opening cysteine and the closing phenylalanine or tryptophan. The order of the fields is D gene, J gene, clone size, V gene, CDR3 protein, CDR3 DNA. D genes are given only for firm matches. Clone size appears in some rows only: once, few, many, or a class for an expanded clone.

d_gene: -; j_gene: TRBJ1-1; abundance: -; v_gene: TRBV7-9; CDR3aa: CASSWGREAFF; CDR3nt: TGTGCCAGCAGCTGGGGCAGGGAAGCTTTCTTT
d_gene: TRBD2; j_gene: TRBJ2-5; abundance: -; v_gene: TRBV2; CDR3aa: CASSEPGLAGPADF; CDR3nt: TGTGCCAGCAGTGAACCGGGACTAGCGGGCCCGGCGGACTTC
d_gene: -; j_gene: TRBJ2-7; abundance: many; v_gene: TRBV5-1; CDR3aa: CASSGTFHEQYF; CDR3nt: TGCGCCAGCAGCGGGACTTTCCACGAGCAGTACTTC
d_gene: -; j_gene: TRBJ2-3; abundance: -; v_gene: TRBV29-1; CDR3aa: CSVDEGVKADTQYF; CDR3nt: TGCAGCGTAGATGAGGGGGTGAAGGCAGATACGCAGTATTTT
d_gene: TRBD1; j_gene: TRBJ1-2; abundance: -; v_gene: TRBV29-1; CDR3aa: CSVEDRGQGAYCGYTF; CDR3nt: TGCAGCGTTGAAGATCGGGGACAGGGGGCTTACTGTGGCTACACCTTC
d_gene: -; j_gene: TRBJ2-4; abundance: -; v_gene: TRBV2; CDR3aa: CASSPDRLTENIQYF; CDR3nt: TGTGCCAGCAGTCCCGACAGGTTAACCGAAAACATTCAGTACTTC
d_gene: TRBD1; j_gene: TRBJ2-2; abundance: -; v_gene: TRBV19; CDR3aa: CARPGQGAGELFF; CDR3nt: TGTGCCAGACCGGGACAGGGGGCCGGGGAGCTGTTTTTT
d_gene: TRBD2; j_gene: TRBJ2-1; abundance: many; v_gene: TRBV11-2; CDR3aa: CASSLIAGVDGEQFF; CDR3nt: TGTGCCAGCAGCTTGATAGCGGGAGTCGACGGTGAGCAGTTCTTC
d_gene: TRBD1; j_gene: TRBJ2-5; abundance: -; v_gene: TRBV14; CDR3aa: CASSHRGRETQYF; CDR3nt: TGTGCCAGCAGCCACAGGGGGCGGGAGACCCAGTACTTC
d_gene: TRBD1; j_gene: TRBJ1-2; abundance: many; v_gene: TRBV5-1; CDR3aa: CASSSATGAGYGYTF; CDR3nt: TGCGCCAGCAGCTCAGCGACAGGGGCGGGGTATGGCTACACCTTC